A selection of T cell receptor beta chains follows, all from one sample in a study of T-cell reconstitution after alpha-beta-depleted transplantation in children. One entry per CDR3 protein, called by TCRdb with MiXCR from the PCR reads. The profile shows some 95,000 distinct CDR3 sequences, about a quarter of them singletons. Sequenced here: PBMCs, sampled before TCRalphabeta/CD19-depleted stem cell transplant. The receptors derive from a boy aged 2 to 9 with acute lymphoblastic leukemia, due to receive a stem cell transplant. Both conserved end residues are part of each CDR3. A D gene is named only where the DNA matches it firmly. For some rows the clone size is stated as once, few or many, or as a class when expanded; others skip it.

clone size	V gene	J gene	D gene	CDR3 DNA	CDR3 protein
few	TRBV15	TRBJ2-1	.	TGTGCCACCAGCGGAAGCTTTAGGGGGGAGCAGTTCTTC	CATSGSFRGEQFF
.	TRBV30	TRBJ2-7	.	TGTGCCTGGAGTGTACGGGGGCGCGAGCAGTACTTC	CAWSVRGREQYF
few	TRBV7-9	TRBJ2-6	.	TGTGCCAGCAGCTCATCGCAGGGGAACGGGGCCAACGTCCTGACTTTC	CASSSSQGNGANVLTF
.	TRBV20-1	TRBJ2-3	.	TGCAGTGCTAGAGTAGGGGTCCTCACAGATACGCAGTATTTT	CSARVGVLTDTQYF
few	TRBV9	TRBJ2-7	TRBD1	TGTGCCAGCAGTCCCGGGACAGGGGGTTTCGAGCAGTACTTC	CASSPGTGGFEQYF
.	TRBV12-3/TRBV12-4	TRBJ2-5	TRBD2	TGTGCCAGCAGTTACCGGACTAGCGGCGCGACCCAGTACTTC	CASSYRTSGATQYF
many	TRBV5-1	TRBJ2-7	TRBD2	TGCGCCAGCACCATTGACACTAGCGGGAGCTACGAGCAGTACTTC	CASTIDTSGSYEQYF
.	TRBV5-6	TRBJ1-2	.	TGTGCCAGCAGCTTGGCCTGGTACCAATGGGGCAGGGCCAGACATGGCTACACCTTC	CASSLAWYQWGRARHGYTF
.	TRBV14	TRBJ2-3	.	TGTGCCAGCAGCCATGAGGGAATGAACACAGATACGCAGTATTTT	CASSHEGMNTDTQYF
few	TRBV2	TRBJ2-2	.	TGTGCCAGCAGTGCATGGGGGGGCAATGGGGAGCTGTTTTTT	CASSAWGGNGELFF
few	TRBV12-3/TRBV12-4	TRBJ2-5	TRBD2	TGTGCCAGCCTTCTAGCGGGAGAAGAGACCCAGTACTTC	CASLLAGEETQYF
.	TRBV10-3	TRBJ2-5	TRBD2	TGTGCCATCAGTGGACTGACTAGCGGGGCCCAAGAGACCCAGTACTTC	CAISGLTSGAQETQYF
.	TRBV2	TRBJ2-5	.	TGTGCCAGCAGGCCACCGGGACGTCAGAGAGAGACCCAGTACTTC	CASRPPGRQRETQYF